This T cell receptor beta chain was sequenced for a study of cytomegalovirus exposure and HLA in healthy donors. Points from the study as a whole: Earlier analysis yielded a pattern in which most TCR beta V segments were productive about 90% or about 30% of the time. The listing of roughly 160 TCR beta chains classed them as cytomegalovirus-associated. The classifier reportedly diagnosed cytomegalovirus status with high specificity and sensitivity.

CDR3 length: 14 amino acids. V trimming: 3 bases; J trimming: 8 bases; junction bases outside the gene matches: 6. Germline-derived CDR1 and CDR2 are SGHRS and YFSETQ. The PCR made use of 60 Vbeta and 13 Jbeta primers. The data were produced by immunoSEQ multiplex PCR, yet TCRdb's version contains in-frame clones alone and is incomplete. This sample has 150,000 to 200,000 clones; 82% occur once, and the top ten carry more than 1.5%. These donors counted as nominally healthy when sampled, but unrecorded immune exposures were likely. Notes on this clone: As yet, its antigen is unknown.

Sequencing was performed on PBMCs. The receptor was isolated from a man in his forties or fifties in good health and CMV-seronegative. The chain combines TRBV5-1 with TRBJ1-4, with 8 bases identical to TRBD1. CDR3 bases: TGCGCCAGCAGCTCCACAGGGGGTAGGGAAAAACTGTTTTTT. Translating it yields CASSSTGGREKLFF. The full variable domain, with the rest looked up from reference TRBV5-1 and TRBJ1-4, is KAGVTQTPRYLIKTRGQQVTLSCSPISGHRSVSWYQQTPGQGLQFLFEYFSETQRNKGNFPGRFSGRQFSNSRSEMNVSTLELGDSALYLCASSSTGGREKLFFGSGTQLSVL.